This T cell receptor (beta chain) was captured by sequencing in a study of T cell repertoires in cytomegalovirus infection. Whole-study context: Used in the study were CMV epitopes, some recently identified and HLA-C-restricted, others well-studied and HLA-B-restricted. Indications of both CMV infection and matching HLA type were provided by public TCR beta signatures.

CDR3 length: 16 amino acids. V was cut by 4 bases and J by 1 base, with 15 bases left in between. The V gene's germline CDR1 is ENHRY and CDR2 SYGVKD. TCRdb fed the reads into MiXCR, producing one record per CDR3 protein. Seen here are fewer than 900,000 distinct CDR3 sequences, roughly 28% observed once, and the top ten hold roughly 14%. Whole-study results and caveats: Dominating the ex vivo response were HLA-C-restricted CMV-specific TCR beta clonotypes. There were carriers of CMV plus the relevant HLA, and cumulative public TCR beta family frequency identified them.

With respect to this clonotype: The antigen is undetermined.

The sequence came from a human donor in good health (CMV status not recorded). Some clones in this sample may be carry-over from other donors' samples. The V call is TRBV10-3, the J call TRBJ2-3; a possible D gene is TRBD1 (6 bases). Sequencing used cultured CD8+ T cells from PBMCs, obtained from culture after CMV antigen stimulation. This chain's CDR3 is CAISGEWSGGTDTQYF. The CDR3 DNA reads TGTGCCATCAGTGGGGAGTGGTCAGGGGGCACAGATACGCAGTATTTT.